This T cell receptor (beta chain) came from a study of blood T cell repertoires in COVID-19. Data came from immunoSEQ multiplex PCR; TCRdb stores just in-frame clones and leaves some out. Of more than 85,000 clones listed, 82% were seen once; the top ten hold about 9.4%. CDR3 length equals 18 residues. Germline CDR1 reads SGHRS; CDR2 reads YFSETQ. Trimming at V came to 4 bases and at J to 5 bases, leaving 18 bases not matched to a gene. This rearrangement joins TRBV5-1 to TRBJ1-2, with 9 bases matching TRBD1. This clonotype was sampled from a man between 70 and 80 years old with acute or convalescent COVID-19. Specimen: peripheral blood. CDR3 residues: CASSVKYQTGGASYGYTF. The CDR3 nucleotides read TGCGCCAGCAGCGTAAAATACCAAACAGGGGGCGCGTCGTATGGCTACACCTTC.